The 21 T cell receptor beta chains presented below share a single source sample, sequenced in a study of shared clonotypes between healthy human individuals. Clones were read by immunoSEQ multiplex PCR, and TCRdb kept only the in-frame ones, dropping some. The sample lists more than 1.2 million clones; around 98.5% were seen once. Specimen: naive CD4+ T cells sorted from blood. The subset is: CD45RA+ positively selected. The receptor source for this set is a man aged 25-45 years in good health.

Notes on this clone: This sample also contains other DNA sequences that code for the same CDR3. The chain employs TRBV5-1 and TRBJ1-1; D might be TRBD1 (5 bases). Trimming stripped 0 bases from V and 1 base from J, with 10 bases between. Germline CDR1 reads SGHRS; CDR2 reads YFSETQ. This CDR3 comprises 15 residues. The CDR3 sequence is CASSLDGQGNTEAFF. In DNA form, the CDR3 reads TGCGCCAGCAGCTTGGACGGGCAGGGGAACACTGAAGCTTTCTTT.

V is TRBV4-3 and J is TRBJ1-4, with D possibly TRBD1 on 5 matching bases. Germline-derived CDR1 and CDR2 are LGHNA and YSLEER. V lost 0 bases, J lost 8 bases, and 10 bases lay in between. This CDR3 region has 14 residues. CDR3 sequence reads: CASSQETASEKLFF. The CDR3 DNA reads TGCGCCAGCAGCCAAGAGACAGCCTCGGAAAAACTGTTTTTT.

The V gene is TRBV5-5, the J gene TRBJ2-5; perhaps TRBD1 as D (6 bases). This CDR3 spans 16 amino acids. The V end was cut by 6 bases, the J end by 5 bases, with 23 bases between. CDR1 and CDR2 from the germline V gene are SGHKS and YYEKEE (reference sequence). Written as DNA, the CDR3 is TGTGCCAGCACCAGGGGTAGCGACCGAGGGTGGGAGACCCAGTACTTC. Protein: CASTRGSDRGWETQYF.

V gene TRBV2 combines with J gene TRBJ2-3, with D unclear. The ends were cut back, 4 bases at V and 3 bases at J, with 8 bases in the middle. Germline V CDR1 and CDR2: SNHLY, FYNNEI. This CDR3 is 13 amino acids long. CDR3 sequence (DNA): TGTGCCAGCAGTGGCCTAACGACAGATACGCAGTATTTT. Its protein is CASSGLTTDTQYF.

This clone was observed a single time. The chain recombines TRBV6-5 with TRBJ1-4; D is ambiguous. The germline CDR1 and CDR2 sequences are MNHEY and SVGAGI. CDR3 length: 14 residues. V lost 6 bases and J lost 0, with 8 bases in between. The CDR3 region is CASRPVATNEKLFF. The CDR3 coding sequence is TGTGCCAGCAGGCCAGTAGCAACTAATGAAAAACTGTTTTTT.

V gene TRBV7-9 combines with J gene TRBJ2-1; 9 positions agree with TRBD1. V shed 6 bases, J shed 7 bases, and the junction held 10 bases outside the gene matches. The CDR3 contains 15 residues. Germline CDR1 is SEHNR and CDR2 is FQNEAQ (reference sequence). The CDR3 DNA sequence: TGTGCCAGCAGGCCGCCGGGACAGGGTTGGAATGAGCAGTTCTTC. Amino acids: CASRPPGQGWNEQFF.

Points on this clone: This specimen includes other DNA sequences encoding the same CDR3. V usage is TRBV5-1 and J usage is TRBJ2-3, with 7 bases fitting TRBD1. V was pared by 4 bases and J by 4 bases, with 9 bases of the junction left unmatched. There are 15 residues in the CDR3. CDR1 and CDR2 (germline): SGHRS, YFSETQ. The DNA of the CDR3 is TGCGCCAGCAGCCTGGCCGCAGGGGGTTCAGATACGCAGTATTTT. Translation: CASSLAAGGSDTQYF.

This clone was observed a single time. J is TRBJ2-5 and V is TRBV11-2; D perhaps matches TRBD1 (7 bases). Germline-derived CDR1 and CDR2 are SGHAT and FQNNGV. Trimming cost V 5 bases and J 5 bases, with 18 bases left between them. This CDR3 spans 15 amino acids. The CDR3 bases are TGTGCCAGCAGCCATCGCAGGGGGGATACGGAGACCCAGTACTTC. This translates into CASSHRRGDTETQYF.

The CDR3 region has the DNA TGTGCCAGCAGCGTAGGGAGCGGGAGGGCCCTGGATGAGCAGTTCTTC. This encodes CASSVGSGRALDEQFF. The chain couples TRBV9 to TRBJ2-1; 10 positions match TRBD2. V lost 0 bases to trimming and J lost 8 bases; unmatched junction nucleotides: 8. This CDR3 is built from 16 residues. Looked up from germline, CDR1 is SGDLS and CDR2 is YYNGEE.

J is TRBJ1-2 and V is TRBV9; D is undetermined. In germline, CDR1 is SGDLS, CDR2 YYNGEE. Trimming removed 3 bases from V and 7 bases from J, with 13 bases in between. The CDR3 totals 13 residues. Here the CDR3 reads CASSDGGYGGYTF. Here the CDR3 DNA reads TGTGCCAGCAGCGATGGCGGTTACGGTGGCTACACCTTC.

The chain couples TRBV18 to TRBJ2-1; TRBD2 aligns across 9 bases. V shed 3 bases, J shed 1 base, and the junction held 4 bases outside the gene matches. The CDR3 loop spans 16 amino acids. CDR1 and CDR2 (germline): KGHSH, LQKENI. In DNA, the CDR3 is TGTGCCAGCTCACCTCGGACTAGCGCTTCCTACAATGAGCAGTTCTTC. As protein: CASSPRTSASYNEQFF.

The chain carries TRBV28 and TRBJ2-5; possible D gene TRBD2, 5 bases. Trimming removed 5 bases from V and 0 bases from J, with 19 bases in between. The V gene's germline CDR1 is MDHEN and CDR2 SYDVKM. CDR3 length: 17 amino acids. In nucleotides, the CDR3 is TGTGCCAGCAGTACAAACCGCGGTAGCGCACACCAAGAGACCCAGTACTTC. This translates into CASSTNRGSAHQETQYF.

The chain is built from TRBV4-3 and TRBJ2-1; D uncertain. Deletions cut 0 bases from V and 0 bases from J, with 12 bases between. The CDR3 is made up of 17 amino acids. Per germline, CDR1 LGHNA and CDR2 YSLEER. The CDR3: CASSQDAGKYSYNEQFF. In nucleotides, the CDR3 is TGCGCCAGCAGCCAAGATGCAGGTAAATACTCCTACAATGAGCAGTTCTTC.

With respect to this clone: Other DNA sequences in this specimen translate into the identical CDR3. The chain joins TRBV5-1 to TRBJ2-7, with D tentatively TRBD2 (6 bases). CDR1 is SGHRS and CDR2 is YFSETQ in the germline V gene. This CDR3 comprises 14 residues. Trimming cost V 0 bases and J 0 bases, with 7 bases left between them. The CDR3 region is CASSLDGSSYEQYF. Written as DNA, the CDR3 is TGCGCCAGCAGCTTGGACGGGAGCTCCTACGAGCAGTACTTC. The full variable domain, its missing parts supplied by reference TRBV5-1 and TRBJ2-7, is KAGVTQTPRYLIKTRGQQVTLSCSPISGHRSVSWYQQTPGQGLQFLFEYFSETQRNKGNFPGRFSGRQFSNSRSEMNVSTLELGDSALYLCASSLDGSSYEQYFGPGTRLTVT.

The J gene is TRBJ1-1, the V gene TRBV27, with 7 bases identical to TRBD1. This CDR3 has 15 amino acids. The ends lost 7 bases at V and 3 bases at J; junction bases unmatched: 11. Germline V gene lookup returns CDR1 MNHEY and CDR2 SMNVEV (reference sequence). Here the CDR3 reads CASIATGRFDTEAFF. Written as DNA, the CDR3 is TGTGCCAGCATTGCGACAGGGCGTTTTGACACTGAAGCTTTCTTT.

The V and J genes are TRBV5-1 and TRBJ1-1, with D possibly being TRBD1 (6 bases). Germline V gives CDR1 SGHRS, CDR2 YFSETQ. Trimming pared 2 bases from V and 1 base from J, leaving 9 bases between. The CDR3 runs to 14 residues. DNA of the CDR3: TGCGCCAGCAGCTTAGGGGGAGCGAACACTGAAGCTTTCTTT. Translation gives CASSLGGANTEAFF. Looking up the rest from reference TRBV5-1 and TRBJ1-1 gives the full variable domain: KAGVTQTPRYLIKTRGQQVTLSCSPISGHRSVSWYQQTPGQGLQFLFEYFSETQRNKGNFPGRFSGRQFSNSRSEMNVSTLELGDSALYLCASSLGGANTEAFFGQGTRLTVV.

The genes are TRBV27 and TRBJ2-1; 9 bases are a match to TRBD2. The CDR3 covers 14 residues. Trimming removed 7 bases from V and 3 bases from J; junction bases left unmatched: 4. CDR1 and CDR2 from the germline V gene are MNHEY and SMNVEV (reference sequence). The CDR3 bases are TGTGCCAGCACAACTAGCGGGCGCTACAATGAGCAGTTCTTC. This sequence encodes CASTTSGRYNEQFF.

The V and J genes are TRBV6-6 and TRBJ2-7; TRBD2 aligns across 9 bases. J gave up 4 bases and V 2 bases, and 3 bases lay outside the gene matches. The CDR3 length is 14 residues. Germline loops: CDR1 MNHNY, CDR2 SVGAGI (reference sequence). CDR3 protein: CASSYGLASYEQYF. CDR3 coding DNA: TGTGCCAGCAGTTACGGACTAGCGAGTTACGAGCAGTACTTC.

The chain has TRBV2 and TRBJ1-2; TRBD1 agrees at 7 bases. Germline V gives CDR1 SNHLY, CDR2 FYNNEI. V trimming: 6 bases; J trimming: 6 bases; junction bases outside the gene matches: 7. The CDR3 totals 13 residues. Here the CDR3 reads CASSLGTADGYTF. The CDR3 DNA sequence: TGTGCCAGCAGCCTCGGGACAGCTGATGGCTACACCTTC.

In the case of this clone: The sample carries other DNA sequences with the same CDR3. The gene calls are TRBV18 and TRBJ2-2; D not resolved. Germline CDR1 and CDR2: KGHSH and LQKENI. The germline V and J ends were trimmed by 3 bases and 1 base, with 3 bases remaining between them. The CDR3 runs 13 residues. This CDR3 is CASSPVNTGELFF. CDR3 bases: TGTGCCAGCTCACCCGTGAACACCGGGGAGCTGTTTTTT.

The V call is TRBV30, the J call TRBJ2-7, with a possible D match to TRBD1 (7 bases). The CDR3 is 12 amino acids. V gave up 4 bases and J gave up 4 bases, with 11 bases separating them. Germline CDR1 is GTSNPN and CDR2 is SVGIG (reference sequence). The CDR3 coding sequence is TGTGCCTGGACAGGGGGGATGTACGAGCAGTACTTC. Its translation: CAWTGGMYEQYF.